These 14 T cell receptor beta chains share one sample of origin, sequenced in a study of T cell responses to AZD1222 COVID-19 vaccine. Sequencing was performed with immunoSEQ multiplex PCR; in TCRdb, only in-frame clones are kept and a portion is missing. The sample contains roughly 120,000 clones, roughly nine tenths of which appear only once. This sample comprised peripheral blood, obtained on day 0 of AZD1222 vaccination. Receptors were obtained from an adult in good health.

The rearrangement joins TRBV3-1 (or the pseudogene TRBV3-2) to TRBJ2-3, with 8 positions matching TRBD1. Trimming at V came to 4 bases and at J to 0 bases, leaving 3 bases not matched to a gene. The CDR3 totals 15 residues. CDR1 and CDR2 from the germline V gene are LGHDT and YNNKEL (reference sequence). CDR3 protein: CASSPRQGSTDTQYF. The CDR3 DNA is TGTGCCAGCAGCCCCCGACAGGGGAGCACAGATACGCAGTATTTT.

The rearrangement links TRBV7-9 to TRBJ2-7; D is ambiguous. The CDR3 is 13 residues long. Trimming left V 4 bases short and J 1 base short, with 8 bases between. CDR1 is SEHNR and CDR2 is FQNEAQ in the germline V gene (reference sequence). The CDR3 reads CASSSEVSYEQYF. The CDR3 DNA follows: TGTGCCAGCAGCTCCGAGGTATCCTACGAGCAGTACTTC.

The chain is built from TRBV5-4 and TRBJ2-5; no definite D call. Germline assignment: CDR1 SGHNT and CDR2 YYREEE (reference sequence). V was shortened by 1 base and J by 1 base, with 11 bases between the two germline ends. There are 15 residues in the CDR3. The CDR3 loop reads CASSLYGRFQETQYF. CDR3 nucleotides: TGTGCCAGCAGCTTGTACGGCCGCTTCCAAGAGACCCAGTACTTC.

The rearrangement links TRBV4-1 to TRBJ2-3; TRBD2 aligns across 7 bases. The CDR3 has 17 amino acids. Germline V lookup: CDR1 MGHRA, CDR2 YSYEKL. J was trimmed by 0 bases and V by 1 base; bases with no gene match: 7. CDR3 coding DNA: TGCGCCAGCAGCCAAGGTAGCGGGCAGTCTAGCACAGATACGCAGTATTTT. Its protein product is CASSQGSGQSSTDTQYF.

The V gene is TRBV2, the J gene TRBJ1-1; weak D call: TRBD1 (5 bases). The V gene lost 4 bases and the J gene lost 4 bases, with 10 bases spanning the gap. The CDR3 totals 13 residues. Looked up from germline, CDR1 is SNHLY and CDR2 is FYNNEI. CDR3 nucleotides: TGTGCCAGCAGTGGGGGGGTGGGCACTGAAGCTTTCTTT. Amino acid sequence: CASSGGVGTEAFF.

The gene calls are TRBV10-3 and TRBJ2-1, with TRBD1 matching 8 bases. V was clipped by 11 bases and J by 3 bases; unmatched bases: 6. Germline V gene lookup returns CDR1 ENHRY and CDR2 SYGVKD. The CDR3 runs 13 residues. The CDR3 spells CASTGGNYNEQFF. CDR3 DNA sequence: TGTGCCTCCACAGGGGGGAACTACAATGAGCAGTTCTTC.

This chain uses TRBV6-5 with TRBJ1-2; a possible D gene is TRBD1 (5 bases). Germline CDR1 and CDR2: MNHEY and SVGAGI. With 6 bases removed from V and 2 bases from J, the gap between germline ends came to 16 bases. The CDR3 runs to 15 residues. CDR3 bases: TGTGCCAGCAGCCGCAGTCCTGGGGGGAACTATGGCTACACCTTC. This encodes CASSRSPGGNYGYTF.

The chain uses TRBV15 and TRBJ1-3; D uncertain. This CDR3 contains 12 residues. Trimming removed 0 bases at V and 7 bases at J, with 4 bases between. Germline-derived CDR1 and CDR2 are LNHNV and YYDKDF (reference sequence). CDR3 sequence: CATSRDRNTIYF. Here the CDR3 DNA reads TGTGCCACCAGCAGAGATCGCAACACCATATATTTT.

V and J are TRBV23-1 and TRBJ2-1; 9 bases are a match to TRBD2. TRBV23-1 qualifies as an ORF whose function is uncertain. V was clipped by 0 bases and J by 7 bases; unmatched bases: 10. This CDR3 spans 17 amino acids. CDR3 amino acids: CASSQSWASGNRNEQFF. The CDR3 DNA follows: TGCGCCAGCAGTCAATCCTGGGCTAGCGGGAATAGGAATGAGCAGTTCTTC.

This sequence joins TRBV7-9 and TRBJ1-4, with D tentatively TRBD1 (6 bases). With 2 bases removed from V and 2 bases from J, the gap between germline ends came to 18 bases. CDR1 is SEHNR and CDR2 is FQNEAQ in the germline V gene (reference sequence). CDR3 length equals 18 residues. CDR3 in DNA: TGTGCCAGCAGCTTACTTGTATTGGTTGGACAGACTAATGAAAAACTGTTTTTT. Protein product: CASSLLVLVGQTNEKLFF.

The chain joins TRBV15 to TRBJ1-6, with D tentatively TRBD1 (6 bases). The ends were cut back, 1 base at V and 7 bases at J, with 11 bases in the middle. Germline CDR1 and CDR2: LNHNV and YYDKDF (reference sequence). CDR3 length: 15 residues. The CDR3 nucleotides read TGTGCCACCAGCAGAGTTTCGGGGGCCAATTCACCCCTCCACTTT. It is translated as CATSRVSGANSPLHF.

This chain joins TRBV14 and TRBJ1-1; possibly TRBD1 for D (6 bases). CDR3 length equals 17 residues. V was pared by 4 bases and J by 0 bases, with 18 bases between. Germline-derived CDR1 and CDR2 are SGHDN and FVKESK. As DNA, the CDR3 is TGTGCCAGCAGCCGGATCAGGCCAGGGGTTATGAACACTGAAGCTTTCTTT. It codes for CASSRIRPGVMNTEAFF.

The rearrangement links TRBV16 to TRBJ1-1; D unclear. Germline V gene sequence: CDR1 KGHSY, CDR2 FQNENV. CDR3 length: 14 residues. With 4 bases removed from V and 5 bases from J, the gap between germline ends came to 14 bases. The CDR3 here is CASSPPGERTEAFF. The CDR3 nucleotides read TGTGCCAGCAGCCCCCCCGGGGAGAGGACTGAAGCTTTCTTT.

The genes are TRBV6-2 or TRBV6-3 and TRBJ2-1; D may be TRBD1 or TRBD2 (5 bases each). This CDR3 region has 15 residues. Trimming shortened V by 2 bases and J by 7 bases, and 15 bases separated the two germline ends. Germline CDR1 MNHEY, CDR2 SVGEGT. The CDR3 reads CASSYIVVGENEQFF. The CDR3 region has the DNA TGTGCCAGCAGTTACATAGTAGTGGGGGAGAATGAGCAGTTCTTC.